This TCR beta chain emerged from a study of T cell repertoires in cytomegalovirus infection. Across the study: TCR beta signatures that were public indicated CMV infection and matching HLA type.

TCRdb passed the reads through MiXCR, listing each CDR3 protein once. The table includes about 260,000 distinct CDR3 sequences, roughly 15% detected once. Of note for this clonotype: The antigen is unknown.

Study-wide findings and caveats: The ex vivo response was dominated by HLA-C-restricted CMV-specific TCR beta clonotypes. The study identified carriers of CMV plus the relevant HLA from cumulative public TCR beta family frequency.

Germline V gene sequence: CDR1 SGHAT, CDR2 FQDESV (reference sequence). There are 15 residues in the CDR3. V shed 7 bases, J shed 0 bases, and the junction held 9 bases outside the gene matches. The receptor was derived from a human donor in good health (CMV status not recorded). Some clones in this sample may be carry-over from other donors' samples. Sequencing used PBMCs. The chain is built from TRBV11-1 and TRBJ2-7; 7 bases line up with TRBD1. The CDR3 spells CASTLGTVSSYEQYF. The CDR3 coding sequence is TGTGCCAGCACCCTCGGGACAGTCAGCTCCTACGAGCAGTACTTC. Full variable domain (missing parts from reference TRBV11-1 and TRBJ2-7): EAEVAQSPRYKITEKSQAVAFWCDPISGHATLYWYRQILGQGPELLVQFQDESVVDDSQLPKDRFSAERLKGVDSTLKIQPAELGDSAMYLCASTLGTVSSYEQYFGPGTRLTVT.